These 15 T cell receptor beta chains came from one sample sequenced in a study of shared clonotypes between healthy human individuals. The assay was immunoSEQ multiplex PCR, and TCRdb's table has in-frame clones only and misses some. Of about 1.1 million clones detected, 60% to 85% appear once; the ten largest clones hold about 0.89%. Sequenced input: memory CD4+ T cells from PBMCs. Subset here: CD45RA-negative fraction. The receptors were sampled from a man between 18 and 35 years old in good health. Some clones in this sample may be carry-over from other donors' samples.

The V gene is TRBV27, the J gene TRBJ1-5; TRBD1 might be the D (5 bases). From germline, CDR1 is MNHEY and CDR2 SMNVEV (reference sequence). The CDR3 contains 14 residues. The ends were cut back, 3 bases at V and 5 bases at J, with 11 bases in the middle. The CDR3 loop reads CASSLRGHYQPQHF. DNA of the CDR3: TGTGCCAGCAGTTTGCGGGGCCACTATCAGCCCCAGCATTTT.

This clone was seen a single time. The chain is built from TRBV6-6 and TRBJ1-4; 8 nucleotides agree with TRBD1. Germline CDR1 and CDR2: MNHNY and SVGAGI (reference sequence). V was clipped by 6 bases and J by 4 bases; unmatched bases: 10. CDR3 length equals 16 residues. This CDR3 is CASRTTGGSHNEKLFF. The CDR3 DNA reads TGTGCCAGCAGGACCACAGGGGGGAGTCATAATGAAAAACTGTTTTTT.

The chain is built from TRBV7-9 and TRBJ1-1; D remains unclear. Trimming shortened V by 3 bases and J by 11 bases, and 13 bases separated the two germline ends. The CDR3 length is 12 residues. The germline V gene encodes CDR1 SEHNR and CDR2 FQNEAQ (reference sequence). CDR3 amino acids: CASSLPTTSAFF. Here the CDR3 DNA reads TGTGCCAGCAGCTTGCCGACCACGAGCGCTTTCTTT.

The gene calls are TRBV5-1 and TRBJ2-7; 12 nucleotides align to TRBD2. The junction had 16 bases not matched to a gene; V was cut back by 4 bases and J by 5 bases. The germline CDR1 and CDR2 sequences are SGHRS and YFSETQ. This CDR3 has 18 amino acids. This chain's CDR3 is CASSRGLAGPGQENEQYF. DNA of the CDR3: TGCGCCAGCAGCCGAGGACTAGCGGGGCCCGGCCAGGAGAACGAGCAGTACTTC.

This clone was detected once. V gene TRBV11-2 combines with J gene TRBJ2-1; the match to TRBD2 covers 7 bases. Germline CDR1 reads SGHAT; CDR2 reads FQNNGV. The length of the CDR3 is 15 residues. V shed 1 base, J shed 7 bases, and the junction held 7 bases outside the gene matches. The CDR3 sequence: CASSLVVGGRNEQFF. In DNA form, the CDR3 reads TGTGCCAGCAGCTTAGTCGTGGGAGGGCGGAATGAGCAGTTCTTC.

The CDR3 here is CASSQDRTGGNTIYF. The CDR3 DNA sequence: TGCGCCAGCAGCCAAGATCGTACGGGAGGAAACACCATATATTTT. The chain recombines TRBV4-3 with TRBJ1-3; no reliable D call. V was shortened by 0 bases and J by 4 bases, with 10 bases between the two germline ends. Germline V gene data show CDR1 as LGHNA and CDR2 as YSLEER. The CDR3 sequence is 15 residues long.

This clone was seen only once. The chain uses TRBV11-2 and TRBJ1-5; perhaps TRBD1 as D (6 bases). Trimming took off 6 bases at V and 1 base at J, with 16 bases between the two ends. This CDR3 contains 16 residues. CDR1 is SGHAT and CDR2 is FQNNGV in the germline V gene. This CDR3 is CASSDGTGQSNQPQHF. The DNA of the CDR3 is TGTGCCAGCAGTGATGGCACGGGACAAAGCAATCAGCCCCAGCATTTT.

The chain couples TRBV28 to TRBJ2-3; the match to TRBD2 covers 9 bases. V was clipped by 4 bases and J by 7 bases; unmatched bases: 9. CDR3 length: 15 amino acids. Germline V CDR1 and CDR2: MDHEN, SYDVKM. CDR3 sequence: CASSSTSGLRNTQYF. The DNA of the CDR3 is TGTGCCAGCAGTTCGACTAGCGGATTAAGGAATACGCAGTATTTT.

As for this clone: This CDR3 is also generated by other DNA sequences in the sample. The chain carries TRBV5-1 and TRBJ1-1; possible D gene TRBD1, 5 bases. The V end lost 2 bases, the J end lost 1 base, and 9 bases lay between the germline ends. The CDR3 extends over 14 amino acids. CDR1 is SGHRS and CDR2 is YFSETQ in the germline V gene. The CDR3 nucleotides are TGCGCCAGCAGCTTCGGGACGGCGAACACTGAAGCTTTCTTT. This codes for CASSFGTANTEAFF.

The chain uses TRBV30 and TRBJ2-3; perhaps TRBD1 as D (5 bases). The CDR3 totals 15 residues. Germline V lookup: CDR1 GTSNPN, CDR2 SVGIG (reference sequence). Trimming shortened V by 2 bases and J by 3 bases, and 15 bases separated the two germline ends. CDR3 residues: CAWSRGRVRTDTQYF. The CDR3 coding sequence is TGTGCCTGGAGTAGGGGCAGGGTGAGGACAGATACGCAGTATTTT.

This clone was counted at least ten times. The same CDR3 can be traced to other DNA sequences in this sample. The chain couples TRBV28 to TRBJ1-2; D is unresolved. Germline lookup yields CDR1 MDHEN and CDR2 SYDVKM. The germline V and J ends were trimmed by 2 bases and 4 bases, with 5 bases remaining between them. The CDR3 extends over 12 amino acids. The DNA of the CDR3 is TGTGCCAGCAGTTTAAGGCTCTATGGCTACACCTTC. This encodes CASSLRLYGYTF.

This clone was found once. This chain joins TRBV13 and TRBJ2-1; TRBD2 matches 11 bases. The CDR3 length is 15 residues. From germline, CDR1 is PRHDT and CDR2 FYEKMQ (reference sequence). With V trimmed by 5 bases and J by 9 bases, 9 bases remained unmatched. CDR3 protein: CASSLLAGGFAEQFF. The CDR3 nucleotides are TGTGCCAGCAGCCTTCTAGCGGGAGGCTTCGCTGAGCAGTTCTTC.

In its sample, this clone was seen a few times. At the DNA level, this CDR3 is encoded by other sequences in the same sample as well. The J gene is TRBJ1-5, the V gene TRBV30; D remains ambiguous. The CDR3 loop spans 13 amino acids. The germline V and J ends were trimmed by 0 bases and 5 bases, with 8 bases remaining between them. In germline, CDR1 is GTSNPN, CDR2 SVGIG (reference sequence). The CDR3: CAWSVAVYQPQHF. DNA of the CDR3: TGTGCCTGGAGTGTTGCCGTTTATCAGCCCCAGCATTTT.

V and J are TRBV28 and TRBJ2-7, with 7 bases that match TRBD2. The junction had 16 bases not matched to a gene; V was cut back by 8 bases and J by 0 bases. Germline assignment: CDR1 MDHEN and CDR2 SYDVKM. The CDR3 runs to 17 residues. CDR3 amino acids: CASAPGGGRPSSYEQYF. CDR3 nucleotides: TGTGCCAGCGCCCCTGGGGGGGGACGGCCGAGCTCCTACGAGCAGTACTTC.

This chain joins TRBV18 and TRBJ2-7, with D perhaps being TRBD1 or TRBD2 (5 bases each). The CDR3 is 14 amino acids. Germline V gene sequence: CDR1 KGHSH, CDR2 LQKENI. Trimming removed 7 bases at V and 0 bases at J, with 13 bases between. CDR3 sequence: CASWAGTGSYEQYF. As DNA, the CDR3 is TGTGCCAGCTGGGCCGGGACCGGCTCCTACGAGCAGTACTTC.